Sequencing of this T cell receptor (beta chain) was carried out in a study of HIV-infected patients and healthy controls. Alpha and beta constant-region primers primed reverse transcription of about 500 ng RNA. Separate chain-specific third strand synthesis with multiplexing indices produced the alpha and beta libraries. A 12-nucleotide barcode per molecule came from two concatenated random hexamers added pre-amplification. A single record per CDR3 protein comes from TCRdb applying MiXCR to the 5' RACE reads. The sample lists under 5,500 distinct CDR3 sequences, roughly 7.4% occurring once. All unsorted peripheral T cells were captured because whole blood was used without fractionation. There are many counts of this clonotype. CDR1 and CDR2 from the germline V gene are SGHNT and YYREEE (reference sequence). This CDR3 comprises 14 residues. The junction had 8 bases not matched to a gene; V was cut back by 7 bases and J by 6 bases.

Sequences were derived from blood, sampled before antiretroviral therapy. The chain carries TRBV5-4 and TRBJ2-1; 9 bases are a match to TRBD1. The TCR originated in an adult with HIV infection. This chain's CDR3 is CASRRDRDSNEQFF. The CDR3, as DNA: TGTGCCAGCCGCCGGGACAGGGATTCCAATGAGCAGTTCTTC.